This is a list of T cell receptor beta chains from one sample in a study of blood T cell repertoires in COVID-19. Data came from immunoSEQ multiplex PCR; TCRdb stores just in-frame clones and leaves some out. The sample has 110,000 or so clones, roughly 82% seen once. Material for sequencing was peripheral blood. Every receptor here comes from a woman aged 40 to 55 with acute or convalescent COVID-19. Each CDR3 is given without its conserved first and last residue. A D gene is named only where the DNA matches it firmly.

d_gene	v_gene	len	CDR3aa
.	TRBV5-1	13	ASSLGQGGSYEQY
TRBD2	TRBV11-3	13	ASSIAGSSYNEQF
.	TRBV2	11	ASSGQFSYEQY
.	TRBV5-1	11	ASSSEVNTEAF
.	TRBV9	13	ASSVEPRAVETQY
.	TRBV3-1/TRBV3-2	15	ASSQDPSGFSTDTQY
.	TRBV6-5	10	ASRTTGDTIY
TRBD1	TRBV7-9	14	ASSRLRTGATGELF
.	TRBV7-3	11	ASSIYSYTEAF
.	TRBV2	10	ASSRANYGYT
TRBD1	TRBV5-1	12	ASSLGTGMSEQY
.	TRBV5-5	11	ASGFTGNQPQH
TRBD1	TRBV25-1	14	ASSPWTGSSQETQY
.	TRBV4-3	13	ASSIGGGDANEQF
TRBD2	TRBV2	14	ASSEVASGGTDTQY
TRBD1	TRBV11-3	14	ASSKSHQGATDTQY
.	TRBV6-1	12	ASSENDRFDEQY
TRBD1	TRBV7-8	12	ASSLDHRGYGYT
.	TRBV3-1/TRBV3-2	10	ASSQWGGVQF
.	TRBV6-5	11	ASRVQGNYGYT
TRBD1	TRBV5-4	12	ASSLRDSSYEQY
TRBD1	TRBV5-4	12	ASSLGTGVSEQF
.	TRBV6-5	10	ASTSGNTEAF
TRBD2	TRBV19	12	ASKQTSGTDTQY
TRBD1	TRBV2	13	ASGAAGGGYTEAF
.	TRBV19	12	ASSTLHPNTEAF
TRBD1	TRBV19	14	ASSPFRRDRSYGYT
.	TRBV5-4	12	ASSLELDNSPLH
.	TRBV7-2	13	ASSPSAGDNYGYT
.	TRBV18	11	ASSPTFRDTQY
.	TRBV2	12	ASSAQGPNTEAF
TRBD1	TRBV19	13	ASSGRDRGDTEAF
.	TRBV4-3	15	ASSQDTPASVREKLF
.	TRBV5-4	13	ASSFYRVGTGELF
.	TRBV6-5	10	ASRTMRTEAF
.	TRBV15	10	ATSRDGYEQY
TRBD1	TRBV5-1	12	ASSSGQGGTEAF
TRBD2	TRBV3-1/TRBV3-2	15	ASSQVAGGPDYNEQF
.	TRBV29-1	11	SVAGGGYYEQY
TRBD1	TRBV12-3/TRBV12-4	10	ASSQGQVGYT
.	TRBV9	12	ASSATGYNRPQH
TRBD2	TRBV5-4	16	ASSFLTSGGRNTGELF
.	TRBV9	13	ASSVLGIHYDTQY
TRBD1	TRBV15	13	ATSRSGTVDQPQH
.	TRBV6-5	11	ATKRDSGNTIY
TRBD1	TRBV30	17	AWSVAGQGAAYSNQPQH
TRBD1	TRBV4-2	13	ASSQRQGAHTEAF
.	TRBV24-1	11	ATSDSGRTEAF
.	TRBV6-6	9	AGVMNTEAF
.	TRBV27	11	ASSLGGGYGYT
.	TRBV9	12	ASSVAQSGNTIY
.	TRBV30	11	AWSWQGGYGYT
.	TRBV15	13	ATSWVRVTNEKLF
.	TRBV7-9	12	ASSSRGSSGEQY
TRBD1	TRBV9	12	ASSPGDRGSDYT
.	TRBV18	12	ASSPSTSRAEAF
TRBD2	TRBV2	13	ASRAPGGGYNEQF
.	TRBV6-1	11	ASSEKERTDQY
.	TRBV13	14	ASSRPSGSGGDTQY